This TCR beta chain was captured by sequencing in a study of T-cell memory formation after mild COVID-19. Looking at the study overall: Largely donor-specific TCR clusters were found.

5'RACE, which relied on constant-segment primers, yielded TCR alpha and TCR beta cDNA libraries carrying sample barcodes and UMIs. A single record per CDR3 protein comes from TCRdb applying MiXCR to the 5' RACE reads. The sample lists roughly 190,000 distinct CDR3 sequences, about a sixth occurring once. On this clonotype: Its antigen remains unknown.

Points from the study as a whole: Later expanders leaned CD4+, whereas clones that contracted between day 15 and 85 were balanced CD4/CD8. Largely, contracting CD4+ clones fell within CM and EM, and contracting CD8+ clones within EMRA.

V dropped 6 bases and J dropped 4; count of bases not matched to a gene: 4. The CDR3 contains 13 residues. Germline CDR1 reads MNHEY; CDR2 reads SVGAGI. The origin of this receptor is an adult woman who had mild COVID-19 (a few samples of this study predate the infection). Cell type and time point are not known. The sequencing input was PBMCs or a T cell subset sorted from them (not recorded which). This chain connects TRBV6-5 to TRBJ2-7; 9 bases map to TRBD1. The CDR3, as DNA: TGTGCCAGCAGGACAGGGGGGGCATACGAGCAGTACTTC. It encodes CASRTGGAYEQYF.